This entry concerns a single T cell receptor (beta chain). Antigen specificity is unknown. MiXCR, run by TCRdb on the RT-PCR reads, gives a single entry per CDR3 protein. The data contain 5,700 or so distinct CDR3 sequences, 86% of them seen just once; the ten biggest clones take up about 3%. Germline CDR1 reads SGHAT; CDR2 reads FQDESV (reference sequence). V was clipped by 6 bases and J by 4 bases, with 9 bases between them. This CDR3 contains 12 residues. The data were taken from a study of yellow fever vaccine responses in identical twins. Study-level results: It has been reported that, in twins, the vaccine T cell response seemed partly convergent and partly personalized.

The input for sequencing was T cells from blood (PBMCs), unsorted or a sorted subset (not recorded which), taken before or after yellow fever vaccination (not recorded which). The chain links TRBV11-1 to TRBJ1-1; D call uncertain. This clonotype was obtained from a woman aged 18-29 years who received the yellow fever vaccine. The CDR3 reads CASRRRGTEAFF. CDR3 coding DNA: TGTGCCAGCAGGAGGCGAGGCACTGAAGCTTTCTTT.